The present T cell receptor delta chain was sequenced within a study of gamma-delta T cells after stem cell transplantation. For this clone: The junction does not match germline at one end; this may be a read error. The same CDR3 arises from other DNA sequences in this sample as well.

The length of the CDR3 is 16 residues. Germline V gives CDR1 GEAIGNYY, CDR2 EKD. TCRdb re-called clones from the RT-PCR reads via CATT. The sample shows roughly 3,000 delta-chain clones, 1.5% to 2% of them seen only once. The sequenced sample was gamma-delta T cells. The clonotype originates from a human donor. It is not recorded whose cells these are; they may come from a transplant donor. The chain carries TRDV2 and TRDJ1, with 12 bases fitting TRDD3. CDR3 bases: TGTGCCTGCGACACACTGGGGGATACTAACACCGATAAGCTCATCTTT. Amino acid sequence: CACDTLGDTNTDKLIF.